This T cell receptor beta chain was sequenced during a study of CD4 T cells in relation to SARS-CoV-2 and coronaviruses. Study-wide context: Controls used an HIV-1 Nef peptide pool or no peptide. General study results and limits: Compared with monoreactive clones, crossreactive clones showed significantly weaker SARS-CoV-2 expansion.

In regard to this clone: Its antigen is currently unknown.

Germline V gives CDR1 LNHDA, CDR2 SQIVND (reference sequence). This CDR3 spans 12 amino acids. V lost 8 bases, J lost 3 bases, and 3 bases stayed unmatched. CD4+ T cells from unexposed donors were obtained before the COVID-19 pandemic (2011-2018). CD4+ T cells were isolated from the cells after more than 8 days of culture. Assay: immunoSEQ multiplex PCR; the TCRdb copy retains only in-frame clones and omits some. The table shows 20,000 to 30,000 clones, with about four fifths occurring only once. This sequence originates from a human donor in good health. The sample comprised CD4+ T cells from PBMCs, cultured in vitro. This chain joins TRBV19 and TRBJ1-1; TRBD1 matches 7 bases. CDR3: CASLDRDTEAFF. The CDR3 nucleotides are TGTGCCAGTTTAGACAGGGACACTGAAGCTTTCTTT.